The rows below give T cell receptor beta chains drawn from one sample of a study of shared clonotypes between healthy human individuals. The data were produced by immunoSEQ multiplex PCR, yet TCRdb's version contains in-frame clones alone and is incomplete. This sample has over 850,000 clones, with about 84% found just once. Sequencing was performed on memory CD4+ T cells from PBMCs. The source of these receptors is a man younger than 35 in good health. Some clones in this sample may be carry-over from other donors' samples. The CDR3 runs from the conserved cysteine through the conserved F or W. D genes are given only for firm matches. Rows give clone size only sometimes, using once, few, many, or a class for an expanded clone.

J: TRBJ1-5; size: .; D: .; V: TRBV18; DNA: TGTGCCAGCTCACCACCAGGGGGTGGCAATCAGCCCCAGCATTTT; CDR3: CASSPPGGGNQPQHF
J: TRBJ2-1; size: once; D: .; V: TRBV6-6; DNA: TGTGCCAGCAGCTGGACACTTTACAATGAGCAGTTCTTC; CDR3: CASSWTLYNEQFF
J: TRBJ2-2; size: few; D: .; V: TRBV2; DNA: TGTGCCAGCAGGAGAGACGGGGAGCTGTTTTTT; CDR3: CASRRDGELFF
J: TRBJ2-1; size: .; D: .; V: TRBV11-3; DNA: TGTGCCAGCAGCTTAGAGTTGTCAGGATCCTACAATGAGCAGTTCTTC; CDR3: CASSLELSGSYNEQFF
J: TRBJ2-7; size: .; D: .; V: TRBV19; DNA: TGTGCCAGTAGTTCGGACGCCGGGACCATGGGCCTCCTTGGGCAGTACTTC; CDR3: CASSSDAGTMGLLGQYF
J: TRBJ1-2; size: .; D: .; V: TRBV9; DNA: TGTGCCAGCAGCGTAGGGACAGCCTATGGCTACACCTTC; CDR3: CASSVGTAYGYTF
J: TRBJ1-5; size: .; D: TRBD1; V: TRBV2; DNA: TGTGCCAGCATGGGACAGGGGAACAATCAGCCCCAGCATTTT; CDR3: CASMGQGNNQPQHF
J: TRBJ1-5; size: .; D: .; V: TRBV20-1; DNA: TGCAGTGCTAGAGTAGGAATATCCCAGCATTTT; CDR3: CSARVGISQHF
J: TRBJ2-7; size: .; D: .; V: TRBV6-5; DNA: TGTGCCAGCAGTCTTGGGGGGTTGGGCCCGTACGAGCAGTACTTC; CDR3: CASSLGGLGPYEQYF
J: TRBJ2-1; size: few; D: .; V: TRBV5-4; DNA: TGTGCCAGCAGCTTGGGTCTTAGTGAGGGTTGGAATGAGCAGTTCTTC; CDR3: CASSLGLSEGWNEQFF
J: TRBJ1-2; size: .; D: .; V: TRBV28; DNA: TGTGCCAGCAGTACCCCAACTTCTAACTATGGCTACACCTTC; CDR3: CASSTPTSNYGYTF
J: TRBJ2-1; size: few; D: .; V: TRBV5-8; DNA: TGTGCCAGCAGCTTGACAGGTAGATCCTACAATGAGCAGTTCTTC; CDR3: CASSLTGRSYNEQFF
J: TRBJ2-7; size: .; D: .; V: TRBV6-5; DNA: TGTGCCAGCAGCCGTACCTCGCCCGGAGGTTACGAGCAGTACTTC; CDR3: CASSRTSPGGYEQYF
J: TRBJ2-2; size: .; D: .; V: TRBV19; DNA: TGTGCCAGTACCCCGCTAAGGCAGGGGACCACCGGGGAGCTGTTTTTT; CDR3: CASTPLRQGTTGELFF
J: TRBJ2-7; size: few; D: .; V: TRBV5-1; DNA: TGCGCCAGCAGCTCTGGACAACTCTACGAGCAGTACTTC; CDR3: CASSSGQLYEQYF
J: TRBJ2-3; size: .; D: TRBD2; V: TRBV2; DNA: TGTGCCAGCAGCCCACGTAGCGGGAGGGCCTCGAGAACAGATACGCAGTATTTT; CDR3: CASSPRSGRASRTDTQYF
J: TRBJ2-7; size: .; D: TRBD2; V: TRBV18; DNA: TGTGCCAGCTCACTAACCGGGACTAGCGACTCCTACGAGCAGTACTTC; CDR3: CASSLTGTSDSYEQYF
J: TRBJ2-1; size: .; D: .; V: TRBV28; DNA: TGTGCCAGCAGAAACTACAATGAGCAGTTCTTC; CDR3: CASRNYNEQFF
J: TRBJ2-5; size: few; D: .; V: TRBV4-2; DNA: TGTGCCAGCAGCCAAGATCCCGTACGGGGGGAGACCCAGTACTTC; CDR3: CASSQDPVRGETQYF
J: TRBJ2-7; size: .; D: TRBD2; V: TRBV28; DNA: TGTGCCAGCAGTTCTAGCGGATTTCCACCTTTCGAGCAGTACTTC; CDR3: CASSSSGFPPFEQYF
J: TRBJ1-2; size: .; D: .; V: TRBV6-1; DNA: TGTGCCAGCAGTGAGGGTGGAGCTAACTATGGCTACACCTTC; CDR3: CASSEGGANYGYTF
J: TRBJ1-3; size: .; D: .; V: TRBV19; DNA: TGTGCCAGTATTGGGAACAGAATCTCCTCTGGAAACACCATATATTTT; CDR3: CASIGNRISSGNTIYF
J: TRBJ2-7; size: once; D: TRBD1; V: TRBV14; DNA: TGTGCCAGCAGCCAAGATCTGACAGGGTCAGTAGGCGAGCAGTACTTC; CDR3: CASSQDLTGSVGEQYF
J: TRBJ2-2; size: .; D: .; V: TRBV4-2; DNA: TGTGCCAGCAGCCGGCAGGTACAGCCCGGGACCGGGGAGCTGTTTTTT; CDR3: CASSRQVQPGTGELFF
J: TRBJ1-1; size: .; D: .; V: TRBV11-3; DNA: TGTGCCAGCAGCTTAAATCGGTTCGGGGAGGGTGGCACTGAAGCTTTCTTT; CDR3: CASSLNRFGEGGTEAFF
J: TRBJ1-2; size: once; D: TRBD1; V: TRBV19; DNA: TGTGCCAGTAGTGAGGACAGGGTGAACTATGGCTACACCTTC; CDR3: CASSEDRVNYGYTF
J: TRBJ1-5; size: .; D: TRBD1; V: TRBV28; DNA: TGTGCCAGCAGTTATCCGGGACAGGGATATCAGCCCCAGCATTTT; CDR3: CASSYPGQGYQPQHF
J: TRBJ2-7; size: .; D: TRBD1; V: TRBV18; DNA: TGTGCCAGCTCACCAGGGACAGATGCCTACGAGCAGTACTTC; CDR3: CASSPGTDAYEQYF
J: TRBJ2-2; size: .; D: .; V: TRBV2; DNA: TGTGCCAGCAGTCCCGGACAGACGAACACCGGGGAGCTGTTTTTT; CDR3: CASSPGQTNTGELFF
J: TRBJ2-1; size: once; D: TRBD2; V: TRBV28; DNA: TGTGCCAGCAGCCCGACTAGCGGGAGGAAATCCTACAATGAGCAGTTCTTC; CDR3: CASSPTSGRKSYNEQFF
J: TRBJ1-1; size: .; D: .; V: TRBV5-1; DNA: TGCGCCAGCAGCTATCAAGGCGGGGTTAACACTGAAGCTTTCTTT; CDR3: CASSYQGGVNTEAFF
J: TRBJ1-1; size: .; D: .; V: TRBV4-2; DNA: TGTGCCAGCAGCCAAGATACACAGGACTACACTGAAGCTTTCTTT; CDR3: CASSQDTQDYTEAFF
J: TRBJ2-1; size: .; D: TRBD1; V: TRBV7-9; DNA: TGTGCCAGCTCCATGCGAGGACAGGACATTGGCAATGAGCAGTTCTTC; CDR3: CASSMRGQDIGNEQFF
J: TRBJ1-3; size: many; D: .; V: TRBV7-8; DNA: TGTGCCAGCAGCTTAGGTCTATCGAGGTCATCTGGAAACACCATATATTTT; CDR3: CASSLGLSRSSGNTIYF
J: TRBJ2-7; size: .; D: .; V: TRBV18; DNA: TGTGCCAGCTCACCACCTTCGCTGGCCTACGAGCAGTACTTC; CDR3: CASSPPSLAYEQYF
J: TRBJ1-5; size: once; D: .; V: TRBV19; DNA: TGTGCCAGTAGTAGAATACCGGGTCAGGGGCATCAGCCCCAGCATTTT; CDR3: CASSRIPGQGHQPQHF
J: TRBJ1-2; size: few; D: TRBD1; V: TRBV7-9; DNA: TGTGCCAGCAGCCGGGGGGACAGGGCCTATGGCTACACCTTC; CDR3: CASSRGDRAYGYTF
J: TRBJ1-5; size: once; D: .; V: TRBV19; DNA: TGTGCCAGTAGTATAGTAGGAGACAATCAGCCCCAGCATTTT; CDR3: CASSIVGDNQPQHF
J: TRBJ1-3; size: once; D: .; V: TRBV7-2; DNA: TGTGCCAGCAGCTTAGAGGGAGGCTCTGGAAACACCATATATTTT; CDR3: CASSLEGGSGNTIYF
J: TRBJ1-1; size: once; D: TRBD1; V: TRBV30; DNA: TGTGCCTGGATGGGAGGGGGCTGGACTGAAGCTTTCTTT; CDR3: CAWMGGGWTEAFF
J: TRBJ2-2; size: .; D: .; V: TRBV2; DNA: TGTGCCAAACAGTTATTCGGGGAGCTGTTTTTT; CDR3: CAKQLFGELFF
J: TRBJ2-5; size: .; D: TRBD1; V: TRBV5-4; DNA: TGTGCCGGCAGCTATAGACAGGGGATAGGAGAGACCCAGTACTTC; CDR3: CAGSYRQGIGETQYF
J: TRBJ2-1; size: .; D: TRBD2; V: TRBV28; DNA: TGTGCCAGCAGAGCGGGGGGTTGGGATGAGCAGTTCTTC; CDR3: CASRAGGWDEQFF
J: TRBJ2-2; size: .; D: .; V: TRBV18; DNA: TGTGCCAGCTCACTCGACGGGCTAAACACCGGGGAGCTGTTTTTT; CDR3: CASSLDGLNTGELFF